This T cell receptor (beta chain) originates from a study of early T cells in non-severe SARS-CoV-2 infection. Germline-derived CDR1 and CDR2 are MNHEY and SVGAGI. V was cut by 2 bases and J by 5 bases, with 9 bases left in between. The CDR3 loop spans 14 amino acids. Each cDNA molecule carried a unique molecular identifier. TCRdb reanalysed the 5' RACE reads using MiXCR and keeps one entry per CDR3 protein. The sample contains approximately 56,000 distinct CDR3 sequences, roughly 16% of which appear only once. In this sample, this clonotype turned up a few times. The chain joins TRBV6-5 to TRBJ2-2, with D uncertain. The sequencing used whole blood, collected at baseline. The receptor comes from an adult who was a healthcare worker with PCR-confirmed SARS-CoV-2 infection or an uninfected control (not recorded which). CDR3 amino acids: CASSYKGPTGELFF. CDR3 in DNA: TGTGCCAGCAGTTACAAAGGACCTACCGGGGAGCTGTTTTTT.